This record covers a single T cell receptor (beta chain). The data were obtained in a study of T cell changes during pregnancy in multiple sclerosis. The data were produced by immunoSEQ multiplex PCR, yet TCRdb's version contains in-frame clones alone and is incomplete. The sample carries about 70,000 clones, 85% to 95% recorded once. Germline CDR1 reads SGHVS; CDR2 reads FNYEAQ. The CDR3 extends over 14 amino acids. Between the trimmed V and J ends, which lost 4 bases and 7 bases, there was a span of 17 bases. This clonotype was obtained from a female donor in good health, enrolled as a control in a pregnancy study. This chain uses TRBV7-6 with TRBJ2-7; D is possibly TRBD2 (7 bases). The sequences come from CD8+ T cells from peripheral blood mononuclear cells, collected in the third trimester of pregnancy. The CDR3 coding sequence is TGTGCCAGCAGCTCCTCTCGGGGGGCGAGAGAGCAGTACTTC. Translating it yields CASSSSRGAREQYF.